The entry that follows covers one T cell receptor (beta chain) sequence. J gave up 3 bases and V 0 bases, and 3 bases lay outside the gene matches. CDR3 length: 16 amino acids. Germline V gene sequence: CDR1 SGHRS, CDR2 YFSETQ. This specimen belongs to a study of OX40 agonist ivuxolimab in advanced cancers. Assay used: immunoSEQ multiplex PCR; TCRdb lists only in-frame clones, some missing. This table has approximately 70,000 clones, about 93% appearing once. V and J are TRBV5-1 and TRBJ2-1; TRBD2 agrees at 10 bases. The material was CD4+ or CD8+ T cells sorted from blood, obtained in a trial of the OX40 agonist ivuxolimab. The source of this sequence is an adult with an advanced solid tumor such as melanoma, head and neck, liver or kidney cancer. In DNA, the CDR3 is TGCGCCAGCAGCTTGGTCCCTAGCGGGAGCTACAATGAGCAGTTCTTC. Encoded protein: CASSLVPSGSYNEQFF. The entire variable domain, with the rest obtained from reference TRBV5-1 and TRBJ2-1, is as follows: KAGVTQTPRYLIKTRGQQVTLSCSPISGHRSVSWYQQTPGQGLQFLFEYFSETQRNKGNFPGRFSGRQFSNSRSEMNVSTLELGDSALYLCASSLVPSGSYNEQFFGPGTRLTVL.